A selection of T cell receptor beta chains follows, all from one sample in a study of blood T cell repertoires in COVID-19. Libraries were prepared by immunoSEQ multiplex PCR; TCRdb keeps only in-frame clonotypes and omits some of them. The sample lists under 300,000 clones; approximately 85% were seen once. Sequenced material: peripheral blood. All receptors come from a woman in her 30s with acute or convalescent COVID-19. Both conserved end residues are part of each CDR3. The order of the fields is V gene, J gene, clone size, D gene, CDR3 protein, CDR3 DNA. D genes are given only for firm matches. Part of the rows lack a size; the others show once, few, many or a class for expanded clones.

V gene: TRBV2; J gene: TRBJ1-6; clone size: .; D gene: TRBD1; CDR3 protein: CASIGGPGQRESSPLHF; CDR3 DNA: TGTGCCAGCATAGGCGGGCCGGGACAGAGGGAGAGTTCACCCCTCCACTTT
V gene: TRBV18; J gene: TRBJ1-6; clone size: .; D gene: TRBD1; CDR3 protein: CASSPSRRGPSPLHF; CDR3 DNA: TGTGCCAGCTCACCATCCCGCAGGGGGCCTTCACCCCTCCACTTT
V gene: TRBV14; J gene: TRBJ1-4; clone size: .; D gene: TRBD1; CDR3 protein: CASSQGDRVAPTNEKLFF; CDR3 DNA: TGTGCCAGCAGCCAAGGAGACAGGGTTGCCCCAACTAATGAAAAACTGTTTTTT
V gene: TRBV6-2/TRBV6-3; J gene: TRBJ2-3; clone size: few; D gene: TRBD1; CDR3 protein: CASSQRGPGTDTQYF; CDR3 DNA: TGTGCCAGCAGCCAAAGGGGGCCGGGCACAGATACGCAGTATTTT
V gene: TRBV11-3; J gene: TRBJ1-2; clone size: .; D gene: TRBD1; CDR3 protein: CASSIILDRAGRGYTF; CDR3 DNA: TGTGCCAGCAGTATAATCTTGGACAGGGCCGGCAGGGGCTACACCTTC
V gene: TRBV25-1; J gene: TRBJ2-3; clone size: .; D gene: .; CDR3 protein: CASSERGLTDTQYF; CDR3 DNA: TGTGCCAGCAGTGAGCGGGGACTTACAGATACGCAGTATTTT
V gene: TRBV29-1; J gene: TRBJ2-3; clone size: .; D gene: TRBD2; CDR3 protein: CSVEDLAGGTDTQYF; CDR3 DNA: TGCAGCGTTGAAGATCTAGCGGGAGGGACAGATACGCAGTATTTT
V gene: TRBV4-3; J gene: TRBJ2-1; clone size: few; D gene: .; CDR3 protein: CASSQDGLSYTEQFF; CDR3 DNA: TGCGCCAGCAGCCAGGACGGACTATCCTACACTGAGCAGTTCTTC
V gene: TRBV4-3; J gene: TRBJ2-3; clone size: .; D gene: .; CDR3 protein: CASSQGGIERVNTQYF; CDR3 DNA: TGCGCCAGCAGCCAAGGCGGGATCGAGAGAGTTAATACGCAGTATTTT
V gene: TRBV6-5; J gene: TRBJ2-4; clone size: .; D gene: TRBD1; CDR3 protein: CASSRQGAYIQYF; CDR3 DNA: TGTGCCAGCAGTCGACAGGGGGCATACATTCAGTACTTC
V gene: TRBV21-1; J gene: TRBJ1-2; clone size: .; D gene: .; CDR3 protein: CASSVRTGGSYGYTF; CDR3 DNA: TGTGCCAGCAGCGTTCGGACAGGGGGGAGCTATGGCTACACCTTC
V gene: TRBV6-5; J gene: TRBJ1-4; clone size: .; D gene: TRBD1; CDR3 protein: CASSRGTAEKLFF; CDR3 DNA: TGTGCCAGCAGCCGGGGGACAGCTGAAAAACTGTTTTTT
V gene: TRBV6-1; J gene: TRBJ2-1; clone size: .; D gene: TRBD2; CDR3 protein: CASSEAAQGVAGGMGLEQFF; CDR3 DNA: TGTGCCAGCAGTGAAGCTGCACAGGGGGTAGCGGGAGGGATGGGGCTTGAGCAGTTCTTC
V gene: TRBV18; J gene: TRBJ2-5; clone size: .; D gene: .; CDR3 protein: CASSPLPDWETQYF; CDR3 DNA: TGTGCCAGCTCACCCCTTCCCGACTGGGAGACCCAGTACTTC
V gene: TRBV4-3; J gene: TRBJ1-4; clone size: .; D gene: .; CDR3 protein: CASSQVGATNEKLFF; CDR3 DNA: TGCGCCAGCAGCCAAGTAGGGGCAACTAATGAAAAACTGTTTTTT
V gene: TRBV9; J gene: TRBJ2-7; clone size: .; D gene: .; CDR3 protein: CASSVVTDSEQYF; CDR3 DNA: TGTGCCAGCAGCGTGGTGACAGATAGCGAGCAGTACTTC
V gene: TRBV15; J gene: TRBJ1-2; clone size: few; D gene: .; CDR3 protein: CATSSSGNPSYGYTF; CDR3 DNA: TGTGCCACCAGCAGCTCCGGGAACCCCAGCTATGGCTACACCTTC
V gene: TRBV14; J gene: TRBJ2-4; clone size: few; D gene: .; CDR3 protein: CASSQFARGPKNIQYF; CDR3 DNA: TGTGCCAGCAGCCAATTTGCGCGGGGCCCCAAAAACATTCAGTACTTC
V gene: TRBV7-9; J gene: TRBJ2-7; clone size: .; D gene: .; CDR3 protein: CASSLAGPGYEQYF; CDR3 DNA: TGTGCCAGCAGCTTAGCGGGGCCAGGCTACGAGCAGTACTTC
V gene: TRBV6-6; J gene: TRBJ2-7; clone size: .; D gene: .; CDR3 protein: CASRFSGGKSYEQYF; CDR3 DNA: TGTGCCAGCAGATTCTCCGGGGGAAAGTCCTACGAGCAGTACTTC
V gene: TRBV24-1; J gene: TRBJ2-1; clone size: .; D gene: .; CDR3 protein: CATSDFRARPYNEQFF; CDR3 DNA: TGTGCCACCAGTGATTTCAGGGCCAGGCCCTACAATGAGCAGTTCTTC
V gene: TRBV7-2; J gene: TRBJ1-6; clone size: .; D gene: TRBD1; CDR3 protein: CASSRQVGRGESPLHF; CDR3 DNA: TGTGCCAGCAGCAGACAGGTTGGCAGGGGGGAATCACCCCTCCACTTT
V gene: TRBV19; J gene: TRBJ2-3; clone size: .; D gene: TRBD2; CDR3 protein: CATKTSGRAFAFTDTQYF; CDR3 DNA: TGTGCCACTAAAACTAGCGGGAGGGCCTTTGCGTTCACAGATACGCAGTATTTT
V gene: TRBV30; J gene: TRBJ2-1; clone size: .; D gene: .; CDR3 protein: CAWSVGSGPADEQFF; CDR3 DNA: TGTGCCTGGAGTGTAGGCTCTGGGCCTGCAGATGAGCAGTTCTTC
V gene: TRBV6-6; J gene: TRBJ1-2; clone size: .; D gene: TRBD1; CDR3 protein: CASSYSGQYTSYGYTF; CDR3 DNA: TGTGCCAGCAGTTACTCGGGACAGTATACTTCCTATGGCTACACCTTC
V gene: TRBV19; J gene: TRBJ2-5; clone size: .; D gene: TRBD1; CDR3 protein: CASSIRGGQEETQYF; CDR3 DNA: TGTGCCAGTAGTATACGTGGGGGACAGGAAGAGACCCAGTACTTC
V gene: TRBV12-5; J gene: TRBJ2-7; clone size: .; D gene: .; CDR3 protein: CASGPLTGHEQYF; CDR3 DNA: TGTGCTAGTGGACCACTAACAGGGCACGAGCAGTACTTC